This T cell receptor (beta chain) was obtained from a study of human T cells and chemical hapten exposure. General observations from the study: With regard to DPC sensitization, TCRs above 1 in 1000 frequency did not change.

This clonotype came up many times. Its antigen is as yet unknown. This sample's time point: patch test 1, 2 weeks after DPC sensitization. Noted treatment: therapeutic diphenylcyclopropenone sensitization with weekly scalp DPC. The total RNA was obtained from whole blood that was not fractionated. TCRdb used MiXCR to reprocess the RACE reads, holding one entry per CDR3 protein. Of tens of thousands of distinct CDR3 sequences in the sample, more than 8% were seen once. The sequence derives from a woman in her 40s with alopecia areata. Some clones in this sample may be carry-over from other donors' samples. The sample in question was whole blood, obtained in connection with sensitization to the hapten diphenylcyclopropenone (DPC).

Written as DNA, the CDR3 is TGCGCCAGCAGCCAGGGTCGAGCCGCGGAAAGACCTTACGAGCAGTACTTC. Amino acid sequence: CASSQGRAAERPYEQYF. The chain has TRBV4-1 and TRBJ2-7; D call uncertain. CDR1 is MGHRA and CDR2 is YSYEKL in the germline V gene. Trimming took off 3 bases at V and 4 bases at J, with 22 bases between the two ends. This CDR3 comprises 17 residues.